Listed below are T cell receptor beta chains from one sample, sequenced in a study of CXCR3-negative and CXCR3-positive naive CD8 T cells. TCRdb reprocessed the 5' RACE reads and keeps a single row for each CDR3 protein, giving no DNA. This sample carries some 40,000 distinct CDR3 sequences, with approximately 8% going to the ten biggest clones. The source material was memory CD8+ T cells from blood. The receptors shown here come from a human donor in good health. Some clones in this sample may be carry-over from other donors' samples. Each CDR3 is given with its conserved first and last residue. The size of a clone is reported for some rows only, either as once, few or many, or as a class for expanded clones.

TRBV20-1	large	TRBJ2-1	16	CSAEQPQSNSYNEQFF
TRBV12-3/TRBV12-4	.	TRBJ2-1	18	CASSLAHFSGLAEDEQFF
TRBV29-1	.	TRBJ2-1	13	CSVSGLAEHEQFF
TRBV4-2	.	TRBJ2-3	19	CASSQDTSGDGTSTDTQYF
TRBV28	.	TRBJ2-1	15	CASRTGTDSTSEQFF
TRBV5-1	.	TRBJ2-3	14	CASSLGQSTDTQYF
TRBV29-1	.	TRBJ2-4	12	CSVEGQGGSAYF
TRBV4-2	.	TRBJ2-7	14	CASSLDAGVREQYF
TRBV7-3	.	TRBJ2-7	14	CASSAGTGAYEQYF
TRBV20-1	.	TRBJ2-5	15	CSARDRETVEETQYF
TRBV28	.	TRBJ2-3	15	CASSLPPSVLDTQYF
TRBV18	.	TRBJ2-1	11	CASSERGEQFF
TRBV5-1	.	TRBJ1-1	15	CASSLALGMNTEAFF
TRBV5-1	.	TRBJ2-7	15	CASSFYGDSSYEQYF
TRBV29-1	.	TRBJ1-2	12	CSVETGDYGYTF
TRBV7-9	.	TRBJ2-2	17	CASSSIGRETATGELFF
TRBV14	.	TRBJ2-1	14	CASSHGTRMDEQFF
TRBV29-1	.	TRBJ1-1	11	CSVAGATEAFF
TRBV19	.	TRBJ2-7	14	CASSMLQRTYEQYF
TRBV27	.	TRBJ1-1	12	CASSSLRDGVFF
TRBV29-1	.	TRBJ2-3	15	CSVEGASGGTDTQYF
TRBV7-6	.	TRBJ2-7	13	CASSYRGTYEQYF
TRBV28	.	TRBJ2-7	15	CASSLGPGFSHEQYF
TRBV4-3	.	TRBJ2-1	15	CASSQDLGPYNEQFF
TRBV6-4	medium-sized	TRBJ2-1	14	CASAMGGEHNEQFF
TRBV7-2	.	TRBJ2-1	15	CASSLGLAGYNEQFF
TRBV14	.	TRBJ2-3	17	CASSQDSLAGRTDTQYF
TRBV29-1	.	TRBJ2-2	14	CSGIAGGLSGELFF
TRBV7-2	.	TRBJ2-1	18	CASSPGTSGGGTYNEQFF
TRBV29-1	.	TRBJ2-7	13	CSVVGTDFYEQYF
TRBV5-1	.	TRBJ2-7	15	CASSPETTGRYEQYF
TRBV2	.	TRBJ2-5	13	CASSDVAVETQYF
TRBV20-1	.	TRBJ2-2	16	CSARDPGTGTTGELFF
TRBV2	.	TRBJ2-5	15	CASIENSGGQETQYF
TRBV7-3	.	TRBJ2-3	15	CASSMGLADTDTQYF
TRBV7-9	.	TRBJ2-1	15	CASRPGLSSYNEQFF
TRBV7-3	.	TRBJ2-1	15	CASSSTRTWDNEQFF
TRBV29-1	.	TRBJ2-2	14	CSVGGTEKVGELFF
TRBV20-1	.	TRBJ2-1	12	CSAREDGNEQFF
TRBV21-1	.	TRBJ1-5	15	CASSKTGTGNQPQHF
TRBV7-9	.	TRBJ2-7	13	CASSSGGSYEQYF
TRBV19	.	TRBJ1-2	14	CASSNGALGYGYTF
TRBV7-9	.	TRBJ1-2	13	CASSPSNRDGYTF
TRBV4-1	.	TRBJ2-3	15	CASSQVASSADTQYF
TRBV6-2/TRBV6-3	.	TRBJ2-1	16	CASSSLRDSTYNEQFF
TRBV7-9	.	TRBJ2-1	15	CASSPRLGRDNEQFF